This T cell receptor (beta chain) was retrieved from a study of blood T cell repertoires in COVID-19. Study-wide background: Acute-phase and convalescent COVID-19 samples originated in the United States, Italy and Spain. PBMCs, B-cell-depleted T cells, or T cells were the source of the cDNA or gDNA that made up the material.

V was cut by 3 bases and J by 0 bases, with 13 bases left in between. CDR3 size: 16 residues. Germline CDR1 SGHNT, CDR2 YYREEE (reference sequence). Per the study methods: Using reference gene primer amplification, nucleated cell counts were estimated. Sequencing was performed with immunoSEQ multiplex PCR; in TCRdb, only in-frame clones are kept and a portion is missing. That table is the source of V, J and clone size, and D and trimming were worked out from the DNA. The data hold 250,000 to 350,000 clones, with 85% to 90% observed a single time. The clonotype was recovered from a woman between 45 and 60 years old who had been exposed to COVID-19. This sequence joins TRBV5-4 and TRBJ2-1, with a possible D match to TRBD2 (6 bases). The specimen was PBMCs or T cells enriched from blood (not recorded which). The CDR3 DNA follows: TGTGCCAGCAGCTGGGACTTGGAAAGCTCCTACAATGAGCAGTTCTTC. It codes for CASSWDLESSYNEQFF.